A single T cell receptor (beta chain) is shown here with its context. The data were taken from a study of shared T cell receptors in the human thymus. V gave up 5 bases and J gave up 0 bases; unmatched junction bases: 21. The CDR3 spans 21 residues. Germline V lookup: CDR1 LGHNT, CDR2 FRNRAP. Data came from immunoSEQ multiplex PCR; TCRdb stores just in-frame clones and leaves some out. The sample holds 600,000 to 900,000 clones, approximately 83% seen once. The same specimen was also included in a second study, on human thymus T cells. This second study notes: Finnish infants who were healthy and having corrective surgery for congenital heart defects made up the donors. The source of the thymus tissue was resections taken during corrective heart surgery. It looked as if thymic and blood repertoires used V and J genes in a biased way. Related research described thymic repertoires that were highly overlapping among unrelated individuals.

V usage is TRBV12-5 and J usage is TRBJ2-2; 7 nucleotides align to TRBD1. The sequenced material came from thymocytes. The sequence came from a girl less than two years old with a congenital heart defect. The CDR3 sequence is CASGPMTGPPPPRANTGELFF. Here the CDR3 DNA reads TGTGCTAGTGGTCCCATGACAGGGCCCCCACCGCCCCGCGCGAACACCGGGGAGCTGTTTTTT.